The T cell receptor beta chain under discussion was sequenced for a study of blood T cell repertoires in COVID-19. The wider study: Material from acute and convalescent COVID-19 was sourced from the United States, Italy and Spain. T cells, B-cell-depleted T cells, or PBMCs provided the cDNA or gDNA that served as material.

Per the original methods: Reference gene primer amplification in the assay estimated nucleated cell counts. Repertoires were generated with immunoSEQ multiplex PCR, while TCRdb's copy carries only in-frame clones and drops some. The D gene and trimming were derived from the DNA, and the V and J assignments and clone size from that table. The repertoire consists of some 240,000 clones, with roughly 83% occurring once and the leading ten covering over 8%. J gave up 9 bases and V 7 bases, and 12 bases lay outside the gene matches. Germline V gives CDR1 MDHEN, CDR2 SYDVKM. The CDR3 totals 15 residues. The sequence derives from a woman aged 80 or over with acute or convalescent COVID-19. Sequenced sample: peripheral blood. The rearrangement uses TRBV28 and TRBJ1-6, with 7 bases aligning to TRBD1. CDR3 DNA: TGTGCCAGCACCCCGGGACAGTGGAAAAGTTCACCCCTCCACTTT. Its protein is CASTPGQWKSSPLHF.